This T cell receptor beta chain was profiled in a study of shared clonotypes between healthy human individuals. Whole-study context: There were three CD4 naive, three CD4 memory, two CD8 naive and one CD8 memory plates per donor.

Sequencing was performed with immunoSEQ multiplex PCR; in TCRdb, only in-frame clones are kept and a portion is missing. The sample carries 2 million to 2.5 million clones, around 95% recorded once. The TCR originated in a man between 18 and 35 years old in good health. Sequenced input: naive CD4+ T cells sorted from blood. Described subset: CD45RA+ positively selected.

The CDR3 protein is CASSFGPQGTTGELFF. CDR3 DNA: TGTGCCAGCAGTTTCGGGCCACAGGGGACCACCGGGGAGCTGTTTTTT. The chain has TRBV28 and TRBJ2-2; 7 bases map to TRBD1. Germline V lookup: CDR1 MDHEN, CDR2 SYDVKM. V lost 3 bases, J lost 4 bases, and 8 bases stayed unmatched. This CDR3 region has 16 residues.